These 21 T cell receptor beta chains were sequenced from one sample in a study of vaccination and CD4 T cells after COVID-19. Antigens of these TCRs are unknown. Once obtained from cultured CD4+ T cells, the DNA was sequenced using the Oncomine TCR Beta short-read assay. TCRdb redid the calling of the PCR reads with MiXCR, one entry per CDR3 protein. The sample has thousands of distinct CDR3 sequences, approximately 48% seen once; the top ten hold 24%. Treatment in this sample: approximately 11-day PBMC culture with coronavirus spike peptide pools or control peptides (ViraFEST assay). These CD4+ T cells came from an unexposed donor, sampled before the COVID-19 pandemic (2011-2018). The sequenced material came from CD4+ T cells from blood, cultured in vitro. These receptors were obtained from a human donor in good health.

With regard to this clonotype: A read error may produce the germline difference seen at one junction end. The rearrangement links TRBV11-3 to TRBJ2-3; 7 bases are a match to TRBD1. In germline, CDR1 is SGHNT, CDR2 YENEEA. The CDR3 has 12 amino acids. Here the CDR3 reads CASGLTGASQYF. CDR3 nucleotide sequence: TGTGCCAGCGGCTTAACAGGGGCATCGCAGTATTTT.

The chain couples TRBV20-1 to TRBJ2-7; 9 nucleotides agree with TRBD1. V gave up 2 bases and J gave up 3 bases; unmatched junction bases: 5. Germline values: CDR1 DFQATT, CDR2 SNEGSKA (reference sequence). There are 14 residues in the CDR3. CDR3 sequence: CSARSRDRVYEQYF. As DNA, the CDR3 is TGCAGTGCTAGATCCCGGGACAGGGTCTACGAGCAGTACTTC.

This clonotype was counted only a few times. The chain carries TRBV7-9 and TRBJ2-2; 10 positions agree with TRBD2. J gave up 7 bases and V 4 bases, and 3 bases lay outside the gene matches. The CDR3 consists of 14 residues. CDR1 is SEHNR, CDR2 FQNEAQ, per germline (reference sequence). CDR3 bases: TGTGCCAGCAGCTCCAGCGGGAGGGACGGGGAGCTGTTTTTT. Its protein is CASSSSGRDGELFF.

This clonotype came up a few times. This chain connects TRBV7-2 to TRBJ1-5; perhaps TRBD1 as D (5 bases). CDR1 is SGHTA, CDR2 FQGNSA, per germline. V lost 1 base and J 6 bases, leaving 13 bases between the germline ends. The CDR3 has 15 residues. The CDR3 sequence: CASSLGQGSSQPQHF. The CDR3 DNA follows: TGTGCCAGCAGCTTAGGCCAGGGAAGTAGTCAGCCCCAGCATTTT.

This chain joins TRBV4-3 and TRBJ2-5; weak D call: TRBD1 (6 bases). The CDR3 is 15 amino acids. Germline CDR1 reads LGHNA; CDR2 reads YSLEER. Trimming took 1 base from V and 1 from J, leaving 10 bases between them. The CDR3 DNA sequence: TGCGCCAGCAGCCAAGCACAGGGTTTCCAAGAGACCCAGTACTTC. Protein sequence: CASSQAQGFQETQYF.

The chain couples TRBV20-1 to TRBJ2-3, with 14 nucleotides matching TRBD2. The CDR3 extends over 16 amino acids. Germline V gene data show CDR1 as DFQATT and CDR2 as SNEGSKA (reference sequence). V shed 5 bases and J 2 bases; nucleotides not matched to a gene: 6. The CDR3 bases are TGCAGTGCTCCTCGGACTAGCGGGGGGCTCACAGATACGCAGTATTTT. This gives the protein CSAPRTSGGLTDTQYF.

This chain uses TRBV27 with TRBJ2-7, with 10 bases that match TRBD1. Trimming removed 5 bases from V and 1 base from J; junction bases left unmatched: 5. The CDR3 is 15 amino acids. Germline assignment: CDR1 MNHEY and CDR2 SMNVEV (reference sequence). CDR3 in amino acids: CASSPGQGKSYEQYF. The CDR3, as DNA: TGTGCCAGCAGTCCGGGACAGGGGAAATCCTACGAGCAGTACTTC.

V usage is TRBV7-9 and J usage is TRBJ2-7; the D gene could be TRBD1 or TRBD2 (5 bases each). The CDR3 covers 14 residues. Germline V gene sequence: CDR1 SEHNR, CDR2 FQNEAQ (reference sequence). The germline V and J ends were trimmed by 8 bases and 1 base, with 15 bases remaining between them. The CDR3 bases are TGTGCCAGCCAACTTGGGGACCCTTCCTACGAGCAGTACTTC. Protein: CASQLGDPSYEQYF.

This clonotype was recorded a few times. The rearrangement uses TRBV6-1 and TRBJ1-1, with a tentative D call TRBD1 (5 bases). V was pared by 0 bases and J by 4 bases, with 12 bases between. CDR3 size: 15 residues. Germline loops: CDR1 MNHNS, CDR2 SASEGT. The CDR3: CASSEAGARVTEAFF. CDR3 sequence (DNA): TGTGCCAGCAGTGAAGCAGGGGCTAGGGTCACTGAAGCTTTCTTT.

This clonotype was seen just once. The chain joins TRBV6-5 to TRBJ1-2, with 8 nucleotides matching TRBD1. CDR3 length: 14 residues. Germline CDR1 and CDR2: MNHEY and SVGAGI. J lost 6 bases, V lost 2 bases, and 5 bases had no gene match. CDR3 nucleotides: TGTGCCAGCAGTTACATAACAGGGGGGGATGGCTACACCTTC. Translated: CASSYITGGDGYTF.

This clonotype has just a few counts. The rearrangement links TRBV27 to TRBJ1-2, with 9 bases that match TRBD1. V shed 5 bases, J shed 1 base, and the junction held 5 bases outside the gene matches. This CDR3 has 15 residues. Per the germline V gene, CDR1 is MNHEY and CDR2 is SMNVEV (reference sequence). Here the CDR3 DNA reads TGTGCCAGCAGTACAAGACAGGGGGGTAACTATGGCTACACCTTC. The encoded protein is CASSTRQGGNYGYTF.

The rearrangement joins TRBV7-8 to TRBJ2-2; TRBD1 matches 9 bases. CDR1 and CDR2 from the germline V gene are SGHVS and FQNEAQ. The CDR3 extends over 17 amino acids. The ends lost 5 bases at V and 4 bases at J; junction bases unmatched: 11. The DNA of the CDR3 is TGTGCCAGCAGCCCGCACCGCCGACAGGGGGGCACCGGGGAGCTGTTTTTT. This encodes CASSPHRRQGGTGELFF.

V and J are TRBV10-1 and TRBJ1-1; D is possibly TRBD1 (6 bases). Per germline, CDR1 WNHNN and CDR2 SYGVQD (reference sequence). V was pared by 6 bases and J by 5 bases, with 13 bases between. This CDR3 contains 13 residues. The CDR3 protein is CASSDGQITEAFF. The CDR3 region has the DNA TGCGCCAGCAGCGACGGACAGATAACTGAAGCTTTCTTT.

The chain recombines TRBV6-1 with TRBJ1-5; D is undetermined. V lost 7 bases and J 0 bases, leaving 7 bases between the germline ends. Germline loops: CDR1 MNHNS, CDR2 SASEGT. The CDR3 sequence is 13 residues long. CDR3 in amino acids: CASMWGSNQPQHF. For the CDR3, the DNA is TGTGCCAGCATGTGGGGTAGCAATCAGCCCCAGCATTTT.

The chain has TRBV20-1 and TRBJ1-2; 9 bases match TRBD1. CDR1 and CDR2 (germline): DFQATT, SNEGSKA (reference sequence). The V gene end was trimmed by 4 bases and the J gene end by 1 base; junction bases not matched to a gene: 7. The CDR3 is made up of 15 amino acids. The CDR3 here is CSAMKQGAVNYGYTF. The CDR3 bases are TGCAGTGCTATGAAACAGGGGGCGGTTAACTATGGCTACACCTTC.

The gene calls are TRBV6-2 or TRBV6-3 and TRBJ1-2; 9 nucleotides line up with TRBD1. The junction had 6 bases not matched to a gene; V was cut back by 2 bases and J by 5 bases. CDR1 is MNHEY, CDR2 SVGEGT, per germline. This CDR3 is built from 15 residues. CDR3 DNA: TGTGCCAGCAGTTACGATCCGGGACAGGGTTATGGCTACACCTTC. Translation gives CASSYDPGQGYGYTF.

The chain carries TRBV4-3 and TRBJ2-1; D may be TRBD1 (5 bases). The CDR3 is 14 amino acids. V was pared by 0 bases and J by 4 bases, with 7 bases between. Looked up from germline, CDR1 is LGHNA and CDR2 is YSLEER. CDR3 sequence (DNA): TGCGCCAGCAGCCAAGATGCAGGGTACAATGAGCAGTTCTTC. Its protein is CASSQDAGYNEQFF.

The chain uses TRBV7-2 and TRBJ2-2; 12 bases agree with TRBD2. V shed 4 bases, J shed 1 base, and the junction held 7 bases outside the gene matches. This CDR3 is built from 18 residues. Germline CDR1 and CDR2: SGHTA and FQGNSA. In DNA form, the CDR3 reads TGTGCCAGCAGCTCGACGACTAGCGGGGGACGGAACACCGGGGAGCTGTTTTTT. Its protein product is CASSSTTSGGRNTGELFF.

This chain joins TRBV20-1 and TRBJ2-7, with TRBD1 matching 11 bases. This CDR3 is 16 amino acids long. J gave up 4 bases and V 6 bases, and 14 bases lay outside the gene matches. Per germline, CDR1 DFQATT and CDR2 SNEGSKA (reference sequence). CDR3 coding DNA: TGCAGTGCCTTCGGGGCTAGGGACAGGGGGAGGTACGAGCAGTACTTC. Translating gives CSAFGARDRGRYEQYF.

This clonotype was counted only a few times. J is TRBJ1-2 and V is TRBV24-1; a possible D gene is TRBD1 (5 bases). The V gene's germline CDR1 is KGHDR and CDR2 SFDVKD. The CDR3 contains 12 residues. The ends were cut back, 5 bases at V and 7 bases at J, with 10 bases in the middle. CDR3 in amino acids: CATSGGSGGYTF. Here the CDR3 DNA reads TGTGCCACCAGTGGGGGGTCGGGTGGCTACACCTTC.

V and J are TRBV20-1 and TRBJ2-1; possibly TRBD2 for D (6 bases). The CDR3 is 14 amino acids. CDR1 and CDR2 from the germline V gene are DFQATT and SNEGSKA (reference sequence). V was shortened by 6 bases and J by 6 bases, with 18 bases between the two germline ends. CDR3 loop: CSAPRLEKGNEQFF. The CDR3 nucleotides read TGCAGTGCGCCAAGACTAGAGAAGGGCAATGAGCAGTTCTTC.